Listed here are 7 T cell receptor beta chains from one sample, sequenced in a study of blood T cell repertoires in COVID-19. Sequenced by immunoSEQ multiplex PCR; TCRdb stores in-frame clones only, minus some. The sample consists of about 140,000 clones, over 60% of them appearing once. Sequenced input: peripheral blood. All receptors come from an elderly man with acute or convalescent COVID-19.

V and J are TRBV2 and TRBJ2-5; 7 nucleotides agree with TRBD2. The CDR3 runs to 13 residues. The trim removed 11 bases at V and 7 bases at J, leaving 13 bases unmatched. The V gene's germline CDR1 is SNHLY and CDR2 FYNNEI. The CDR3 is CAGGGIKEGTQYF. The DNA of the CDR3 is TGTGCCGGGGGAGGGATTAAAGAAGGGACCCAGTACTTC.

The gene calls are TRBV6-2 or TRBV6-3 and TRBJ2-1, with TRBD2 matching 7 bases. The junction had 13 bases not matched to a gene; V was cut back by 6 bases and J by 5 bases. In germline, CDR1 is MNHEY, CDR2 SVGEGT. CDR3 length: 16 amino acids. The CDR3 DNA follows: TGTGCCAGCAGCCTCCGACTTGCGACTAGCCACAATGAGCAGTTCTTC. Its translation is CASSLRLATSHNEQFF.

This chain joins TRBV14 and TRBJ2-1, with D maybe TRBD1 (5 bases). Germline V gene data show CDR1 as SGHDN and CDR2 as FVKESK. The CDR3 spans 15 residues. Trimming shortened V by 0 bases and J by 4 bases, and 10 bases separated the two germline ends. The CDR3 DNA sequence: TGTGCCAGCAGCCAAGACAGGGTAGGGTACAATGAGCAGTTCTTC. Translated: CASSQDRVGYNEQFF. The variable domain in full, with the rest retrieved from reference TRBV14 and TRBJ2-1, is EAGVTQFPSHSVIEKGQTVTLRCDPISGHDNLYWYRRVMGKEIKFLLHFVKESKQDESGMPNNRFLAERTGGTYSTLKVQPAELEDSGVYFCASSQDRVGYNEQFFGPGTRLTVL.

The rearrangement links TRBV5-1 to TRBJ2-5; 9 bases map to TRBD1. The germline V gene has CDR1 SGHRS and CDR2 YFSETQ. This CDR3 region has 16 residues. With 6 bases clipped from V and 5 bases from J, the junction kept 14 bases outside the gene matches. In nucleotides, the CDR3 is TGCGCCAGCACCACTCTTCGGACAGGGGATCTGGAGACCCAGTACTTC. Its translation: CASTTLRTGDLETQYF.

The rearrangement joins TRBV6-2 or TRBV6-3 to TRBJ2-1, with D tentatively TRBD1 (6 bases). The CDR3 consists of 13 residues. The V gene lost 0 bases and the J gene lost 13 bases, with 13 bases spanning the gap. In germline, CDR1 is MNHEY, CDR2 SVGEGT. DNA of the CDR3: TGTGCCAGCAGTTACTCGATACAGGGCGGACAGTTCTTC. The encoded protein is CASSYSIQGGQFF.

This rearrangement joins TRBV2 to TRBJ2-7; 8 bases fit TRBD1. In germline, CDR1 is SNHLY, CDR2 FYNNEI. CDR3 size: 15 residues. After removal of 2 bases from V and 2 bases from J, the junction contained 5 bases not matched to a gene. In nucleotides, the CDR3 is TGTGCCAGCAGTGAAATTGGACAGGGCACCTACGAGCAGTACTTC. Its protein is CASSEIGQGTYEQYF.

The genes are TRBV7-8 and TRBJ1-2, with a weak D call TRBD1 (6 bases). Trimming removed 5 bases at V and 12 bases at J, with 19 bases between. From germline, CDR1 is SGHVS and CDR2 FQNEAQ. This CDR3 spans 13 amino acids. The CDR3 nucleotides are TGTGCCAGCAGCCCACTGGACAGCATGGACGACACCTTC. Its protein product is CASSPLDSMDDTF.